This TCR beta chain emerged from a study of blood T cell repertoires in COVID-19. With 1 base removed from V and 0 bases from J, the gap between germline ends came to 7 bases. This CDR3 has 14 amino acids. CDR1 is SGHVS and CDR2 is FQNEAQ in the germline V gene. Produced via immunoSEQ multiplex PCR; TCRdb's table is partial and in-frame only. The sample yields 200,000 to 250,000 clones, about nine tenths seen once. This receptor was obtained from a woman between 25 and 40 years old who had recovered from COVID-19. This chain links TRBV7-8 with TRBJ2-7; D is unclear. Sequencing was carried out using PBMCs or T cells enriched from blood (not recorded which). CDR3 bases: TGTGCCAGCAGCTTAGTAGAGAGCTCCTACGAGCAGTACTTC. Translated: CASSLVESSYEQYF.